This is a list of T cell receptor beta chains from one sample in a study of blood T cells in healthy people across ages. TCRdb re-derived calls from the 5' RACE reads in MiXCR, one entry per CDR3 protein. Among 450,000 to 650,000 distinct CDR3 sequences listed, around 24% were seen once. The same sample was also used in a study of T cells of mothers and their children.

The sequenced sample was blood. Source of these receptors: a boy aged 10-17 years in good health. CDR3s include the opening cysteine and the closing phenylalanine or tryptophan. The D gene is left open where the match is weak. Rows give clone size only sometimes, using once, few, many, or a class for an expanded clone.

TRBV7-9	TRBJ2-3	NA	TRBD2	TGTGCCAGCAGCCAACCGGGACTAGAGTCAGATACGCAGTATTTT	CASSQPGLESDTQYF
TRBV12-3/TRBV12-4	TRBJ2-1	NA	NA	TGTGCCAGCAATCTTTGGCCCGACGTGGATGAGCAGTTCTTC	CASNLWPDVDEQFF
TRBV24-1	TRBJ1-2	NA	NA	TGTGCCACCAGTGATTTGATGGAGGGGAGTGAAGGCTACACCTTC	CATSDLMEGSEGYTF
TRBV20-1	TRBJ2-7	NA	NA	TGCAGTGCTAGAGATTTAATCACGGCCTCCTCCTACGAGCAGTACTTC	CSARDLITASSYEQYF
TRBV6-5	TRBJ1-2	NA	NA	TGTGCCAGCAGTTACTCGAACCAGGGGAGAGATGGCTACACCTTC	CASSYSNQGRDGYTF
TRBV4-2	TRBJ2-1	once	TRBD2	TGTGCCAGCAGCCAAGGTGGGACTAGCGGGCCGTCCCCCTACAATGAGCAGTTCTTC	CASSQGGTSGPSPYNEQFF
TRBV7-8	TRBJ2-4	few	NA	TGTGCCAGCAGCTTATGGGACGTACGAGTAGCCAAAAACATTCAGTACTTC	CASSLWDVRVAKNIQYF
TRBV7-9	TRBJ1-1	once	NA	TGTGCCCAGAGTCGGGCGCTGAACACTGAAGCTTTCTTT	CAQSRALNTEAFF
TRBV6-2/TRBV6-3	TRBJ2-7	few	TRBD1	TGTGCCAGCAGTTACTCGGACAGGCGCTGGGTTTGGGTCGAGCAGTACTTC	CASSYSDRRWVWVEQYF
TRBV20-1	TRBJ2-3	NA	NA	TGCAGTGCTTCTTCGGGCCCCGGCACAGATACGCAGTATTTT	CSASSGPGTDTQYF
TRBV3-1	TRBJ2-1	NA	NA	TGTGCCAGCAGCCAAGATCCACTAGGTCACAATGAGCAGTTCTTC	CASSQDPLGHNEQFF
TRBV10-3	TRBJ2-1	few	TRBD1	TGTGCCATCAGTGGTTCCGGGACAGGGTACAATGAGCAGTTCTTC	CAISGSGTGYNEQFF
TRBV5-1	TRBJ2-1	many	TRBD1	TGCGCCAGCAGCCTCGGGGGACAGGGATTCTACAATGAGCAGTTCTTC	CASSLGGQGFYNEQFF
TRBV15	TRBJ2-2	NA	TRBD1	TGTGCCACCAGCAGGGCCGAGGGACAGCCTAACACCGGGGAGCTGTTTTTT	CATSRAEGQPNTGELFF
TRBV5-1	TRBJ2-7	few	TRBD2	TGCGCCAGCAGCTTCCCTAGCGGGGTCGAGTCCTACGAGCAGTACTTC	CASSFPSGVESYEQYF
TRBV27	TRBJ2-1	NA	NA	TGTGCCAGCAGTTTATCAGTTAACTCCTACAATGAGCAGTTCTTC	CASSLSVNSYNEQFF
TRBV12-3/TRBV12-4	TRBJ2-3	NA	TRBD1	TGTGCCAGCAGACCCGGGACAGGCAACACAGATACGCAGTATTTT	CASRPGTGNTDTQYF
TRBV27	TRBJ2-5	NA	TRBD2	TGTGCCAGCAGTTTAGCGGGGGGGCAGGGAGAGACCCAGTACTTC	CASSLAGGQGETQYF
TRBV4-1	TRBJ2-1	NA	NA	TGCGCCAGCAGCCAACGCCCTATCGCGGGAACGGGTGCCAATGAGCAGTTCTTC	CASSQRPIAGTGANEQFF
TRBV12-3/TRBV12-4	TRBJ1-2	NA	NA	TGTGCCAGCAGTTTGGGGCAGGTCGGTGGCTACACCTTC	CASSLGQVGGYTF
TRBV10-3	TRBJ2-7	NA	TRBD1	TGTGCCATCAGTGAGAGGGGACAGGGGTCCTCCTACGAGCAGTACTTC	CAISERGQGSSYEQYF
TRBV27	TRBJ2-7	NA	NA	TGTGCCAGCAGTCTAATCGGGGCCCACGAGCAGTACTTC	CASSLIGAHEQYF
TRBV4-1	TRBJ1-5	few	NA	TGCGCCAGCAGCCAAGGGGTCCGGGTCAATCAGCCCCAGCATTTT	CASSQGVRVNQPQHF
TRBV29-1	TRBJ2-1	NA	TRBD2	TGCAGCATCCCGAAGGTGACTAGCGGGGGGGACAATGAGCAGTTCTTC	CSIPKVTSGGDNEQFF
TRBV4-3	TRBJ2-1	few	TRBD2	TGCGCCAGCAGCCAAGTCCGGACTAGCGGGGGGAGGTTGAGTGAGCAGTTCTTC	CASSQVRTSGGRLSEQFF
TRBV4-1	TRBJ2-1	many	TRBD2	TGCGCCAGCAGCCAAGACCGACTAGCGGGAGGCCCCAATGAGCAGTTCTTC	CASSQDRLAGGPNEQFF
TRBV4-1	TRBJ2-2	NA	NA	TGCGCCAGCAGCCAAGGGCCAGGGCCCTCGAACACCGGGGAGCTGTTTTTT	CASSQGPGPSNTGELFF
TRBV29-1	TRBJ1-6	NA	NA	TGCAGCGTGAAGGACGTTGGGTCTCGCTTT	CSVKDVGSRF
TRBV28	TRBJ2-7	NA	TRBD2	TGTGCCAGCAGGAGGACTAGCGGTCCTTCCTACGAGCAGTACTTC	CASRRTSGPSYEQYF
TRBV4-1	TRBJ1-2	few	NA	TGCGCCAGCAGCCTCGCTGATTTAGAAGGGTATGGCTACACCTTC	CASSLADLEGYGYTF
TRBV2	TRBJ2-1	NA	NA	TGTGCCAGAAAACCAGGACCTGGCTACAATGAGCAGTTCTTC	CARKPGPGYNEQFF
TRBV2	TRBJ2-7	NA	TRBD2	TGTGCCAGCAACCCCTTAATAGCGGGGGCCCCCTACGAGCAGTACTTC	CASNPLIAGAPYEQYF
TRBV5-1	TRBJ1-1	NA	NA	TGCGCCAGCAGCTTGGAGGGGAATGAAGCTTTCTTT	CASSLEGNEAFF
TRBV29-1	TRBJ2-5	few	NA	TGCAGCGTGGGGGCCACAGGGCTGGAGACCCAGTACTTC	CSVGATGLETQYF
TRBV15	TRBJ2-2	few	NA	TGTGCCACCAGCAGGGGGTTTGGGGAGCTGTTTTTT	CATSRGFGELFF
TRBV15	TRBJ1-4	NA	NA	TGTGCCACCAGCAGAGTACGGCAGGGTCGGGCAACTAATGAAAAACTGTTTTTT	CATSRVRQGRATNEKLFF
TRBV9	TRBJ1-2	few	NA	TGTGCCAGCAGCGGTGGGCTTAACAACACCTTC	CASSGGLNNTF
TRBV7-9	TRBJ2-7	NA	TRBD1	TGTGCCAGCAGCACGGGACAGAATCGCTACGAGCAGTACTTC	CASSTGQNRYEQYF
TRBV19	TRBJ2-1	few	NA	TGTGCCAGTAGTATAGGGCGTAGGAGGAGCTCCTACAATGAGCAGTTCTTC	CASSIGRRRSSYNEQFF
TRBV6-5	TRBJ2-7	NA	TRBD1	TGTGCCAGCAGTTCTGGCCCGGGACAGTCCTCGGGTGAGCAGTACTTC	CASSSGPGQSSGEQYF
TRBV4-1	TRBJ2-7	few	TRBD2	TGCGCCAGCAGCCAAAGTTCGGGGAGGGATATCTCCTACGAGCAGTACTTT	CASSQSSGRDISYEQYF
TRBV29-1	TRBJ2-1	few	TRBD1	TGCAGCGTTGAAGTAGTCGGGACAGGAGACGATGAGCAGTTCTTC	CSVEVVGTGDDEQFF
TRBV28	TRBJ2-7	NA	TRBD1	TGTGCCAGCAGCACATCCGGGACAGGGGTTACCTACGAGCAGTACTTC	CASSTSGTGVTYEQYF
TRBV7-2	TRBJ2-3	few	TRBD2	TGTGCCAGCAGCTTGGGACTAGCGGGAGCGTATTTT	CASSLGLAGAYF
TRBV15	TRBJ1-1	NA	NA	TGTGCCACCAGCAGAGTCTATATGGGGAACACTGAAGCTTTCTTT	CATSRVYMGNTEAFF
TRBV28	TRBJ2-7	NA	TRBD2	TGTGCCAGCAGTTCTGGACTAGCGGGATTTAGCTCCTACGAGCAGTACTTC	CASSSGLAGFSSYEQYF
TRBV2	TRBJ2-7	many	TRBD2	TGTGCCAGCACCCAGCGGGGAGGGGACGAGCAGTACTTC	CASTQRGGDEQYF
TRBV6-2/TRBV6-3	TRBJ1-1	few	TRBD1	TGTGCCAGCAGTTTACAGGGGGCTGGGGGCACCGAAGCTTTCTTT	CASSLQGAGGTEAFF
TRBV5-5	TRBJ2-7	few	NA	TGTGCCAGCACCTTCGTCGGGGGCTACGAGCAGTACTTC	CASTFVGGYEQYF
TRBV4-1	TRBJ2-7	NA	TRBD2	TGCGCCAGCAGCGGGGGACTAGCGGCCTCCTACGAGCAGTACTTC	CASSGGLAASYEQYF
TRBV9	TRBJ2-1	NA	NA	TGTGCCAGCAGCGTAGGGGGTAGCGTGAATGAGCAGTTCTTC	CASSVGGSVNEQFF
TRBV20-1	TRBJ2-3	NA	TRBD2	TGCAGTGCTAGAGATCAACTAGCGGGACCTAACACAGATACGCAGTATTTT	CSARDQLAGPNTDTQYF
TRBV12-3/TRBV12-4	TRBJ1-2	few	NA	TGTGCCAGCAGTCTCCTTCAGGGTAACTATGGCTACACCTTC	CASSLLQGNYGYTF
TRBV5-6	TRBJ1-2	NA	NA	TGTGCCAGCATGGAGGTTAGTCAAGGGGCTTATGGCTACACCTTC	CASMEVSQGAYGYTF
TRBV11-2	TRBJ1-1	NA	NA	TGTGCCAGCAGCCCACTCTTCGGGAACACTGAAGCTTTCTTT	CASSPLFGNTEAFF
TRBV27	TRBJ1-1	few	NA	TGTGCCAGCAGTTTAATCGGGGGCAGTGGGGCTTTCTTT	CASSLIGGSGAFF
TRBV28	TRBJ1-1	few	NA	TGTGCCAGCAGTAATGCAGGTGAAAGCACTGAAGCTTTCTTT	CASSNAGESTEAFF
TRBV29-1	TRBJ2-1	NA	NA	TGCAGCGCGGAAGGGTTATACAATGAGCAGTTCTTC	CSAEGLYNEQFF
TRBV7-3	TRBJ2-1	NA	NA	TGTGCCAGCAGCTTAACTCCCGGGCTAGCCGTCAGCGAGCAGTTCTTC	CASSLTPGLAVSEQFF
TRBV6-5	TRBJ2-3	NA	NA	TGTGCCAGCAGTTACGTCCGGGGAAGCACAGATACGCAGTATTTT	CASSYVRGSTDTQYF